This entry describes one T cell receptor beta chain. The antigen is unknown. The record originates from a study of T cells in Graves' hyperthyroidism and ophthalmopathy. Study conclusions and caveats: The model made its ophthalmopathy prediction, and onset followed a median approximately 6 months later.

Amplification of TCR beta CDR3 regions was performed using RNA transcripts as template. TCR CDR3 regions were first amplified by RT-PCR with HTBI primers. From the multiplex PCR reads, TCRdb called clonotypes with MiXCR, one entry per CDR3 protein. Of under 700,000 distinct CDR3 sequences listed, 16% are singletons. The diagnostic basis comprised clinical symptoms, serum thyroxine and TRAb, thyroid ultrasound and orbital computed tomography. This CDR3 comprises 16 residues. The germline V gene encodes CDR1 SEHNR and CDR2 FQNEAQ (reference sequence). V lost 5 bases, J lost 6 bases, and 9 bases stayed unmatched.

The V call is TRBV7-9, the J call TRBJ2-2; TRBD2 agrees at 10 bases. Sequences were obtained from blood. This clonotype originated in a woman in her late teens or twenties with Graves' hyperthyroidism. CDR3 in DNA: TGTGCCAGCAGCCAACTAGCGGGACCGTCCCCCGGGGAGCTGTTTTTT. This codes for CASSQLAGPSPGELFF.